The clone carrying this TCR beta chain turned up a few times. The source of the sample is a study of OX40 agonist ivuxolimab in advanced cancers. Study at large: Dosing consisted of intravenous ivuxolimab at 0.01 to 10 mg/kg every 2 weeks.

The assay was immunoSEQ multiplex PCR, and TCRdb's table has in-frame clones only and misses some. The sample gives approximately 57,000 clones, roughly 87% of which show up once; around 10% is in the top ten. This sequence was found in an adult with an advanced solid tumor such as melanoma, head and neck, liver or kidney cancer. Sequencing used CD4+ or CD8+ T cells sorted from blood, obtained in a trial of the OX40 agonist ivuxolimab.

DNA of the CDR3: TGTGCCAGCAGCTTCACAGGGGGCTCCTACGAGCAGTACTTC. This encodes CASSFTGGSYEQYF. The rearrangement uses TRBV5-4 and TRBJ2-7, with 8 nucleotides matching TRBD1. J gave up 0 bases and V 2 bases, and 1 base lay outside the gene matches. Germline assignment: CDR1 SGHNT and CDR2 YYREEE (reference sequence). This CDR3 region has 14 residues.